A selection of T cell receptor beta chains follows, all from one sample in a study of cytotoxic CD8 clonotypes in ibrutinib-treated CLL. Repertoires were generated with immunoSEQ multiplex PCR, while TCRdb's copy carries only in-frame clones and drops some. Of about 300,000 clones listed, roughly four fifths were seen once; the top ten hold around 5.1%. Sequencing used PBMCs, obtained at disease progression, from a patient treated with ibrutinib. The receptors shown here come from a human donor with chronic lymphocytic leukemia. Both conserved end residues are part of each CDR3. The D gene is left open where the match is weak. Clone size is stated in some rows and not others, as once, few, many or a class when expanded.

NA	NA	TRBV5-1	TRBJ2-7	TGCGCCAGCAGCTTGGGAGATGCCTACGAGCAGTACTTC	CASSLGDAYEQYF
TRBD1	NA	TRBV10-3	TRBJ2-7	TGTGCCATCAGGGCACCGGGACAGGGCAACTACGAGCAGTACTTC	CAIRAPGQGNYEQYF
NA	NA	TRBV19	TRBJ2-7	TGTGCCAGTAGTATCACCCTCGGCTACGAGCAGTACTTC	CASSITLGYEQYF
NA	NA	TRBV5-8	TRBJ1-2	TGTGCCAGCAGCCACCGGGCAGGCGTTAACTATGGCTACACCTTC	CASSHRAGVNYGYTF
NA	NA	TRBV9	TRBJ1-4	TGTGCCAGCAGCGTACCCCAACCTGGGGTGGGCGTAGGGGAACTGTTTTTT	CASSVPQPGVGVGELFF
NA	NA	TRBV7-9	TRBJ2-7	TGTGCCAGCAGCTTGACATACGAGCAGTACTTC	CASSLTYEQYF
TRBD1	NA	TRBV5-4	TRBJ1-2	TGTGCCAGCAGCTTGGACAGGGGAATCTATGGCTACACCTTC	CASSLDRGIYGYTF
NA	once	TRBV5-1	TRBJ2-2	TGCGCCAGCAGCAAGGCTGCGGGGACCGGGGAGCTGTTTTTT	CASSKAAGTGELFF
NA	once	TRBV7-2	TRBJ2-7	TGTGCCAGCAGCTTAAGAAGGGACCACAGCTCCTACGAGCAGTACTTC	CASSLRRDHSSYEQYF
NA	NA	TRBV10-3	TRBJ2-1	TGTGCCATCAGCGAGCCAGGTTTGCACAATGAGCAGTTCTTC	CAISEPGLHNEQFF
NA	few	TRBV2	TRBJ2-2	TGTGCCAGCATAAGGAGCGGGAACACCGGGGAGCTGTTTTTT	CASIRSGNTGELFF
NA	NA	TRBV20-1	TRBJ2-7	TGCAGTGGCCGGACAGGAGGGGGACAGTACTTC	CSGRTGGGQYF
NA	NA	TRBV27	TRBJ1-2	TGTGCCAGCAGTCGTCGGGGGGGGCACGACTATGGCTACACCTTC	CASSRRGGHDYGYTF